A single sample gave rise to the 22 T cell receptor beta chains below, sequenced in a study of cytomegalovirus exposure and HLA in healthy donors. TCRdb's copy holds only in-frame clones and misses some; the assay was immunoSEQ multiplex PCR. The sample lists fewer than 250,000 clones; around 80% were seen once. The sample taken for sequencing was PBMCs. Receptor source: a woman aged 25-40 years in good health and CMV-seropositive.

J is TRBJ1-2 and V is TRBV7-9, with D unclear. From germline, CDR1 is SEHNR and CDR2 FQNEAQ (reference sequence). The CDR3 sequence is 17 residues long. The ends were cut back, 2 bases at V and 3 bases at J, with 19 bases in the middle. The CDR3 loop reads CASSLHPRIGLDYGYTF. The DNA of the CDR3 is TGTGCCAGCAGCTTACACCCTCGGATCGGACTGGACTATGGCTACACCTTC. Using reference TRBV7-9 and TRBJ1-2 for the parts outside the CDR3, the full variable domain is DTGVSQNPRHKITKRGQNVTFRCDPISEHNRLYWYRQTLGQGPEFLTYFQNEAQLEKSRLLSDRFSAERPKGSFSTLEIQRTEQGDSAMYLCASSLHPRIGLDYGYTFGSGTRLTVV.

The rearrangement uses TRBV2 and TRBJ1-1; TRBD1 matches 7 bases. Germline V gives CDR1 SNHLY, CDR2 FYNNEI. Trimming removed 7 bases from V and 4 bases from J; junction bases left unmatched: 18. The CDR3 runs 17 residues. In nucleotides, the CDR3 is TGTGCCAGCAACAGGGGTCGTCGGGGAGGGGTATTCACTGAAGCTTTCTTT. Its translation is CASNRGRRGGVFTEAFF.

J is TRBJ1-1 and V is TRBV15; D gene ambiguous. The CDR3 sequence is 13 residues long. Trimming left V 1 base short and J 1 base short, with 4 bases between. Looked up from germline, CDR1 is LNHNV and CDR2 is YYDKDF (reference sequence). The CDR3 DNA reads TGTGCCACCAGCAGAGCGGAGAACACTGAAGCTTTCTTT. It codes for CATSRAENTEAFF.

The chain joins TRBV5-1 to TRBJ1-2; 9 bases fit TRBD1. From germline, CDR1 is SGHRS and CDR2 YFSETQ. V shed 4 bases, J shed 2 bases, and the junction held 9 bases outside the gene matches. This CDR3 contains 16 residues. Here the CDR3 reads CASSPVGQGLNYGYTF. The CDR3 DNA reads TGCGCCAGCAGCCCAGTGGGACAGGGCCTAAACTATGGCTACACCTTC.

The chain combines TRBV28 with TRBJ1-5, with unresolved D. Between the trimmed V and J ends, which lost 7 bases and 7 bases, there was a span of 20 bases. This CDR3 region has 15 residues. The germline V gene has CDR1 MDHEN and CDR2 SYDVKM. For the CDR3, the DNA is TGTGCCAGCATGGGGAGAATCGGGGAAAGGCAGCCCCAGCATTTT. Protein sequence: CASMGRIGERQPQHF.

The chain recombines TRBV30 with TRBJ1-2; D is unclear. This CDR3 has 14 residues. The V end was cut by 2 bases, the J end by 0 bases, with 10 bases between. Germline assignment: CDR1 GTSNPN and CDR2 SVGIG (reference sequence). The CDR3 DNA is TGTGCCTGGAGTCGATATACAGCTAACTATGGCTACACCTTC. Its protein is CAWSRYTANYGYTF.

This clone was detected only a few times. The chain links TRBV30 to TRBJ2-5; D not resolved. The length of the CDR3 is 12 residues. V lost 5 bases, J lost 0 bases, and 7 bases lay in between. CDR1 GTSNPN and CDR2 SVGIG come from the germline V gene (reference sequence). The CDR3, as DNA: TGTGCCTGGGAGAAGTACCAAGAGACCCAGTACTTC. It specifies CAWEKYQETQYF.

This chain connects TRBV9 to TRBJ1-2; D remains unclear. Germline CDR1 reads SGDLS; CDR2 reads YYNGEE. The V end lost 3 bases, the J end lost 5 bases, and 20 bases lay between the germline ends. The CDR3 consists of 16 residues. CDR3 DNA: TGTGCCAGCAGCGGGGGAGCTAATCTTGACCAATATGGCTACACCTTC. This gives the protein CASSGGANLDQYGYTF.

The V gene is TRBV11-2, the J gene TRBJ2-7; 9 bases fit TRBD1. V shed 5 bases and J 3 bases; nucleotides not matched to a gene: 11. This CDR3 comprises 16 residues. Germline CDR1 is SGHAT and CDR2 is FQNNGV. Here the CDR3 reads CASSPEYRGRSYEQYF. CDR3 DNA: TGTGCCAGCAGCCCGGAATACAGGGGGCGAAGCTACGAGCAGTACTTC.

The chain uses TRBV9 and TRBJ1-4; possibly TRBD1 for D (6 bases). The germline gives CDR1 SGDLS, CDR2 YYNGEE. V lost 4 bases and J 5 bases, leaving 18 bases between the germline ends. This CDR3 contains 16 residues. The CDR3 bases are TGTGCCAGCAGCTTTCGAACAGGGTCCGCGAATGAAAAACTGTTTTTT. Encoded protein: CASSFRTGSANEKLFF.

V and J are TRBV9 and TRBJ2-1; D possibly corresponds to TRBD1 (6 bases). CDR1 and CDR2 (germline): SGDLS, YYNGEE. V was clipped by 7 bases and J by 2 bases, with 28 bases between them. The CDR3 totals 19 residues. CDR3 loop: CASRPSGAGARGTYNEQFF. The CDR3 DNA reads TGTGCCAGCCGGCCCAGTGGTGCGGGCGCCAGGGGTACCTACAATGAGCAGTTCTTC.

The rearrangement links TRBV6-1 to TRBJ2-2; possible D gene TRBD1, 5 bases. Germline CDR1 reads MNHNS; CDR2 reads SASEGT. V lost 1 base to trimming and J lost 1 base, with 7 bases between them. The CDR3 extends over 15 amino acids. The CDR3 sequence: CASSEVGQNTGELFF. CDR3 bases: TGTGCCAGCAGTGAAGTGGGGCAGAACACCGGGGAGCTGTTTTTT.

The table lists this clone with a few counts. The chain is built from TRBV19 and TRBJ1-5, with D possibly matching TRBD1 (5 bases). The CDR3 covers 14 residues. V shed 2 bases and J shed 6 bases, with 11 bases lying between them. Germline V gene lookup returns CDR1 LNHDA and CDR2 SQIVND (reference sequence). The CDR3 bases are TGTGCCAGTAGTATACGGACAACAGGTCAGCCCCAGCATTTT. Encoded protein: CASSIRTTGQPQHF.

The chain carries TRBV25-1 and TRBJ2-7; D is undetermined. Trimming left V 3 bases short and J 2 bases short, with 14 bases between. Germline CDR1 MGHDK, CDR2 SYGVNS. The CDR3 has 15 amino acids. The CDR3 reads CASSESGAFAYEQYF. In nucleotides, the CDR3 is TGTGCCAGCAGTGAGTCTGGCGCCTTCGCCTACGAGCAGTACTTC.

The chain carries TRBV9 and TRBJ2-7; D gene unclear. Germline assignment: CDR1 SGDLS and CDR2 YYNGEE. This CDR3 has 14 amino acids. V lost 0 bases and J lost 6, with 13 bases in between. The CDR3 protein is CASSVGGRWGEQYF. CDR3 in DNA: TGTGCCAGCAGCGTAGGAGGAAGGTGGGGCGAGCAGTACTTC.

V usage is TRBV12-5 and J usage is TRBJ2-6; D gene ambiguous. The CDR3 covers 19 residues. Germline CDR1 LGHNT, CDR2 FRNRAP. The V and J ends lost 4 bases and 1 base respectively, with 20 bases between them. This chain's CDR3 is CASGSPFVTPTSGANVLTF. Written as DNA, the CDR3 is TGTGCTAGTGGTTCCCCGTTCGTGACACCTACTTCTGGGGCCAACGTCCTGACTTTC. Using reference TRBV12-5 and TRBJ2-6 for the parts outside the CDR3, the full variable domain is DARVTQTPRHKVTEMGQEVTMRCQPILGHNTVFWYRQTMMQGLELLAYFRNRAPLDDSGMPKDRFSAEMPDATLATLKIQPSEPRDSAVYFCASGSPFVTPTSGANVLTFGAGSRLTVL.

The chain carries TRBV27 and TRBJ1-1; D gene ambiguous. Germline-derived CDR1 and CDR2 are MNHEY and SMNVEV (reference sequence). This CDR3 spans 15 amino acids. Trimming shortened V by 3 bases and J by 4 bases, and 15 bases separated the two germline ends. The CDR3 region is CASSFAVPRGTEAFF. The CDR3 DNA reads TGTGCCAGCAGTTTTGCGGTCCCCCGGGGCACTGAAGCTTTCTTT.

This clone was detected once. In DNA form, the CDR3 reads TGCACCAGCAGCCAAGATGCCGCCCCCCCGGACAGGGGGAGGCCAGATACGCAGTATTTT. Translation gives CTSSQDAAPPDRGRPDTQYF. The chain couples TRBV1 to TRBJ2-3; the table's D call, TRBD1, was not checked against the DNA. TRBV1 is deemed a pseudogene. The CDR3 is made up of 20 amino acids.

The rearrangement uses TRBV29-1 and TRBJ1-2, with TRBD1 matching over 10 bases. V trimming: 6 bases; J trimming: 5 bases; junction bases outside the gene matches: 9. Germline V gene lookup returns CDR1 SQVTM and CDR2 ANQGSEA. This CDR3 has 14 residues. Here the CDR3 reads CSVLNQGQGYGYTF. DNA for the CDR3: TGCAGCGTCCTTAATCAGGGACAGGGGTATGGCTACACCTTC.

In this sample, this clone turned up a few times. This rearrangement joins TRBV7-2 to TRBJ1-4; weak D call: TRBD1 (5 bases). The V and J ends lost 2 bases and 3 bases respectively, with 10 bases between them. Germline CDR1 SGHTA, CDR2 FQGNSA. The CDR3 covers 15 residues. CDR3 sequence: CASSLWGEANEKLFF. The CDR3 coding sequence is TGTGCCAGCAGCTTATGGGGGGAGGCTAATGAAAAACTGTTTTTT.

This chain links TRBV11-3 with TRBJ1-2; D remains ambiguous. Trimming cost V 2 bases and J 6 bases, with 7 bases left between them. Looked up from germline, CDR1 is SGHNT and CDR2 is YENEEA. This CDR3 is 12 amino acids long. CDR3 DNA: TGTGCCAGCAGCTTATCGGTAGATGGCTACACCTTC. Its protein is CASSLSVDGYTF.

The chain has TRBV27 and TRBJ2-5, with D possibly matching TRBD2 (6 bases). V was clipped by 5 bases and J by 1 base, with 17 bases between them. The CDR3 runs to 16 residues. The V gene's germline CDR1 is MNHEY and CDR2 SMNVEV (reference sequence). The CDR3 protein is CASSPGLPGFQETQYF. CDR3 sequence (DNA): TGTGCCAGCAGTCCGGGACTCCCTGGGTTCCAAGAGACCCAGTACTTC.